This T cell receptor (beta chain) was profiled in a study of shared clonotypes between healthy human individuals. The CDR3 runs 15 residues. Per germline, CDR1 LGHNA and CDR2 YSLEER. The V end lost 4 bases, the J end lost 2 bases, and 12 bases lay between the germline ends. Deep-level settings were used for running the assay. Using immunoSEQ multiplex PCR, the repertoire was profiled, and TCRdb retains in-frame clones only, with some absent. The data contain 2 million to 2.5 million clones, approximately 95% of them seen just once; the ten biggest clones take up under 0.45%. Findings of the study overall: Naive CD4 clonotypes were shared across several donors at approximately 5.3%.

A note on this clone: The target antigen is unknown.

The CD4+ fraction was divided into a CD45RA+ naive subset and a CD45RA-negative memory subset. This sequence was found in a man between 18 and 35 years old in good health. Some clones in this sample may be carry-over from other donors' samples. The chain has TRBV4-3 and TRBJ2-1; D possibly corresponds to TRBD2 (6 bases). The material sequenced was naive CD4+ T cells from PBMCs. Stated subset: CD45RA+ positively selected. The CDR3 sequence: CASSPAGYPYNEQFF. CDR3 nucleotide sequence: TGCGCCAGCAGCCCAGCGGGCTACCCCTACAATGAGCAGTTCTTC.